Included here is one TCR beta chain sequence, with context. These data come from a study of blood T cell repertoires in COVID-19. As for the study in general: Some COVID-19 samples were acute and others convalescent; all came from the United States, Italy and Spain. T cells, B-cell-depleted T cells, or PBMCs provided the cDNA or gDNA that served as material.

TCRdb's table, derived via immunoSEQ multiplex PCR, lists solely in-frame clones and lacks some. This sample has about 190,000 clones, with around nine tenths found just once. CDR1 is MNHEY and CDR2 is SVGEGT in the germline V gene. The V gene end was trimmed by 6 bases and the J gene end by 3 bases; junction bases not matched to a gene: 11. CDR3 length equals 16 residues. The rearrangement uses TRBV6-2 or TRBV6-3 and TRBJ1-2; the match to TRBD1 covers 9 bases. The sequence was collected from a woman between 35 and 50 years old who had recovered from COVID-19. The sequencing sample was made of peripheral blood. CDR3 region: CASSYRTGELDYGYTF. The CDR3 DNA follows: TGTGCCAGCAGCTATCGGACAGGGGAGTTGGACTATGGCTACACCTTC.